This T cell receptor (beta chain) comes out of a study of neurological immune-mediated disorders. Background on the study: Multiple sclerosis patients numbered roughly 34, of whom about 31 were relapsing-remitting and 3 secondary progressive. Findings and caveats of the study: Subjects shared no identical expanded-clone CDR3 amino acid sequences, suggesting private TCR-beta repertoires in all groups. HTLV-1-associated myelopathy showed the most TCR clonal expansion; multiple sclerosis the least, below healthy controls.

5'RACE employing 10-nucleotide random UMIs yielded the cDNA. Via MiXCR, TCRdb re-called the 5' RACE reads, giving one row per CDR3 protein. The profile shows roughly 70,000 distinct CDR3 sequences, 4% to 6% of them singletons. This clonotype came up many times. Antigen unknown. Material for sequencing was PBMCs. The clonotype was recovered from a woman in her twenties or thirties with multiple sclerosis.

CDR3: CASRKGAGKGAFF. As DNA, the CDR3 is TGTGCCAGCAGGAAAGGGGCAGGCAAGGGAGCTTTCTTT. This chain connects TRBV12-3 or TRBV12-4 to TRBJ1-1; D is possibly TRBD1 (5 bases). The V end lost 6 bases, the J end lost 10 bases, and 18 bases lay between the germline ends. The CDR3 is made up of 13 amino acids.